The following is a TCR beta chain sequence with its context. After re-calling the 5' RACE reads, TCRdb lists one entry per CDR3 protein, DNA absent. Here the sample table reports 350,000 to 450,000 distinct CDR3 sequences. This record comes from a study of T cells expressing NK-cell markers. This CDR3 region has 14 residues. Germline values: CDR1 MDHEN, CDR2 SYDVKM. The rearrangement links TRBV28 to TRBJ2-1; TCRdb's D call of TRBD1 is untestable without DNA. Sequencing used blood T cells: a sorted CD56 or NKG2C T cell subset, CD4+ or CD8+ T cells, or bulk PBMC T cells (not recorded which). This clonotype was sampled from a man aged 18-69 years in good health. The CDR3 sequence is CASAGTGAYNEQFF.